The 15 T cell receptor beta chains presented below share a single source sample, sequenced in a study of beta chain features in type 1 diabetes. Overall study results and limits: TCRB CDR3s from Type 1 diabetes patients were moderately but significantly shorter in all four CD4+ subsets.

Antigens of these TCRs are unknown. The sequenced template was cDNA made from the entire isolated RNA. The assay was immunoSEQ multiplex PCR, and TCRdb's table has in-frame clones only and misses some. The table has approximately 240,000 clones, more than 15% seen once; the top ten hold approximately 0.086%. Input material: naive CD4+ T cells from blood. The receptor set was obtained from a man aged 30 to 39 with type 1 diabetes.

There are a few counts of this clone. This chain's CDR3 is CASSLMDRGVAGANVLTF. For the CDR3, the DNA is TGTGCCAGCTCACTCATGGACAGGGGTGTTGCCGGGGCCAACGTCCTGACTTTC. The rearrangement uses TRBV18 and TRBJ2-6, with 9 bases matching TRBD1. The V and J ends lost 4 bases and 4 bases, in that order; junction bases with no gene match: 11. The CDR3 has 18 residues. Germline V lookup: CDR1 KGHSH, CDR2 LQKENI.

The sample holds a few counts of this clone. The rearrangement uses TRBV20-1 and TRBJ1-2; D not resolved. Germline CDR1 is DFQATT and CDR2 is SNEGSKA (reference sequence). The CDR3 contains 10 residues. The V and J ends lost 5 bases and 4 bases respectively, with 5 bases between them. CDR3 sequence: CSAPGYGYTF. In DNA, the CDR3 is TGCAGTGCTCCAGGCTATGGCTACACCTTC.

The chain recombines TRBV2 with TRBJ2-7, with 12 positions matching TRBD2. Germline V CDR1 and CDR2: SNHLY, FYNNEI. Trimming cost V 4 bases and J 6 bases; bases outside gene matches: 4. The CDR3 runs 14 residues. CDR3 loop: CASSGRLAGVEQYF. As DNA, the CDR3 is TGTGCCAGCAGTGGACGACTAGCGGGAGTCGAGCAGTACTTC.

The gene calls are TRBV7-7 and TRBJ2-3; no reliable D call. The CDR3 runs to 14 residues. CDR1 and CDR2 (germline): SSHAT, FNYEAQ (reference sequence). Deletions cut 5 bases from V and 0 bases from J, with 9 bases between. CDR3 bases: TGTGCCAGCAGCCCCCTCGTGAGCACAGATACGCAGTATTTT. Amino acid sequence: CASSPLVSTDTQYF.

This chain joins TRBV30 and TRBJ1-4; 7 bases agree with TRBD1. This CDR3 contains 14 residues. Germline V CDR1 and CDR2: GTSNPN, SVGIG (reference sequence). Unmatched junction bases numbered 9, after V lost 3 bases and J lost 8 bases. CDR3 loop: CAWSEDRAIEKLFF. The CDR3 coding sequence is TGTGCCTGGAGCGAAGACAGGGCAATCGAAAAACTGTTTTTT. Full variable domain (rest looked up from reference TRBV30 and TRBJ1-4): SQTIHQWPATLVQPVGSPLSLECTVEGTSNPNLYWYRQAAGRGLQLLFYSVGIGQISSEVPQNLSASRPQDRQFILSSKKLLLSDSGFYLCAWSEDRAIEKLFFGSGTQLSVL.

The rearrangement links TRBV29-1 to TRBJ2-1, with TRBD2 as a possible D gene (5 bases). CDR1 is SQVTM, CDR2 ANQGSEA, per germline. CDR3 length equals 13 residues. V lost 3 bases and J lost 0, with 6 bases in between. This CDR3 is CSVDGSSYNEQFF. CDR3 nucleotide sequence: TGCAGCGTTGATGGGAGCTCCTACAATGAGCAGTTCTTC.

The rearrangement links TRBV7-9 to TRBJ2-5; TRBD2 matches 7 bases. Germline V gene data show CDR1 as SEHNR and CDR2 as FQNEAQ (reference sequence). V dropped 6 bases and J dropped 4; count of bases not matched to a gene: 11. The CDR3 contains 15 residues. CDR3 residues: CASRGPGLRRETQYF. The CDR3 nucleotides read TGTGCCAGCAGGGGCCCGGGACTAAGACGAGAGACCCAGTACTTC.

This clone has a handful of counts. The J gene is TRBJ2-7, the V gene TRBV28; TRBD1 agrees at 11 bases. With V trimmed by 5 bases and J by 3 bases, 9 bases remained unmatched. Germline V gene lookup returns CDR1 MDHEN and CDR2 SYDVKM. The length of the CDR3 is 16 residues. The CDR3 DNA is TGTGCCAGCAGTCTGGGACAGGGGGGAAGGATCTACGAGCAGTACTTC. Amino acids: CASSLGQGGRIYEQYF.

This clone has just a few counts. The chain joins TRBV9 to TRBJ2-5; D unclear. The CDR3 length is 13 residues. V gave up 0 bases and J gave up 0 bases, with 3 bases separating them. CDR1 and CDR2 from the germline V gene are SGDLS and YYNGEE. This CDR3 is CASSVGHQETQYF. CDR3 bases: TGTGCCAGCAGCGTAGGACACCAAGAGACCCAGTACTTC.

The chain's CDR3 is CASNPAGTGSSYGYTF. The CDR3 DNA reads TGTGCCAGCAACCCTGCCGGGACAGGGTCCAGCTATGGCTACACCTTC. This chain uses TRBV25-1 with TRBJ1-2, with 9 positions matching TRBD1. This CDR3 has 16 residues. V lost 7 bases and J lost 4; bases outside the gene matches: 13. CDR1 is MGHDK and CDR2 is SYGVNS in the germline V gene.

This clone has just one count. The V call is TRBV28, the J call TRBJ2-7; D is undetermined. Germline CDR1 is MDHEN and CDR2 is SYDVKM. CDR3 length: 14 amino acids. V lost 4 bases to trimming and J lost 0 bases, with 10 bases between them. CDR3 loop: CASSSPSTSYEQYF. In nucleotides, the CDR3 is TGTGCCAGCAGTTCACCATCCACCTCCTACGAGCAGTACTTC.

The chain's CDR3 is CASSIDQLDRRYNEQFF. CDR3 bases: TGTGCCAGTAGTATAGATCAACTAGACAGGCGGTACAATGAGCAGTTCTTC. The V and J genes are TRBV19 and TRBJ2-1; maybe TRBD1 (6 bases). CDR3 length: 17 residues. Germline loops: CDR1 LNHDA, CDR2 SQIVND (reference sequence). Trimming cost V 0 bases and J 4 bases, with 16 bases left between them.

This clone occurred a few times. The J gene is TRBJ1-1, the V gene TRBV6-5; D possibly corresponds to TRBD1 (5 bases). This CDR3 contains 11 residues. Trimming shortened V by 6 bases and J by 7 bases, and 9 bases separated the two germline ends. Germline loops: CDR1 MNHEY, CDR2 SVGAGI. The CDR3 is CASRRGSEAFF. The CDR3 DNA is TGTGCCAGCAGAAGGGGCAGTGAAGCTTTCTTT.

V usage is TRBV7-6 and J usage is TRBJ2-6; D remains unclear. Germline assignment: CDR1 SGHVS and CDR2 FNYEAQ. V lost 2 bases, J lost 0 bases, and 5 bases lay in between. CDR3 length equals 15 residues. CDR3 region: CASSLRSSGANVLTF. The CDR3 region has the DNA TGTGCCAGCAGCTTAAGGAGCTCTGGGGCCAACGTCCTGACTTTC.

This clone was found a few times. This rearrangement joins TRBV5-1 to TRBJ1-1, with D unclear. The V gene's germline CDR1 is SGHRS and CDR2 YFSETQ. With 0 bases removed from V and 6 bases from J, the gap between germline ends came to 12 bases. The CDR3 is made up of 14 amino acids. The CDR3, as DNA: TGCGCCAGCAGCTTGGAGGTGGTAAGGGCTGAAGCTTTCTTT. It codes for CASSLEVVRAEAFF.